These 20 T cell receptor beta chains originate from one sample sequenced in a study of PD-L1 blockade in urothelial cancer. Sequenced by immunoSEQ multiplex PCR; TCRdb stores in-frame clones only, minus some. In the table there are some 110,000 clones, less than 95% of which are singletons. Time point specified: peripheral blood 6 weeks after treatment start. The sample was PBMCs, taken around atezolizumab (anti-PD-L1) treatment. All receptors derive from a man aged 60-69 years with urothelial cancer.

The chain joins TRBV30 to TRBJ2-3, with 8 nucleotides matching TRBD2. CDR3 length: 15 amino acids. The V gene's germline CDR1 is GTSNPN and CDR2 SVGIG (reference sequence). V lost 4 bases, J lost 4 bases, and 10 bases stayed unmatched. This CDR3 reads CAWTEGLGWADTQYF. CDR3 sequence (DNA): TGTGCCTGGACCGAGGGACTAGGTTGGGCAGATACGCAGTATTTT. The full variable domain, completed using reference TRBV30 and TRBJ2-3, is SQTIHQWPATLVQPVGSPLSLECTVEGTSNPNLYWYRQAAGRGLQLLFYSVGIGQISSEVPQNLSASRPQDRQFILSSKKLLLSDSGFYLCAWTEGLGWADTQYFGPGTRLTVL.

J is TRBJ2-7 and V is TRBV28; D call uncertain. The CDR3 is 13 amino acids. The ends were cut back, 2 bases at V and 2 bases at J, with 7 bases in the middle. Germline V CDR1 and CDR2: MDHEN, SYDVKM. The chain's CDR3 is CASSLNPAYEQYF. DNA of the CDR3: TGTGCCAGCAGTTTAAATCCAGCCTACGAGCAGTACTTC. Supplemented by reference TRBV28 and TRBJ2-7, the full variable domain reads DVKVTQSSRYLVKRTGEKVFLECVQDMDHENMFWYRQDPGLGLRLIYFSYDVKMKEKGDIPEGYSVSREKKERFSLILESASTNQTSMYLCASSLNPAYEQYFGPGTRLTVT.

The rearrangement uses TRBV7-2 and TRBJ2-7; TRBD1 is a possible D gene (6 bases). The germline V gene encodes CDR1 SGHTA and CDR2 FQGNSA. There are 14 residues in the CDR3. Trimming took off 1 base at V and 2 bases at J, with 9 bases between the two ends. The CDR3 DNA follows: TGTGCCAGCAGCTTAGAGGGACACCCCTACGAGCAGTACTTC. Amino acid sequence: CASSLEGHPYEQYF.

The rearrangement uses TRBV5-1 and TRBJ2-7, with D perhaps TRBD2 (6 bases). Trimming shortened V by 0 bases and J by 3 bases, and 13 bases separated the two germline ends. Germline V gene data show CDR1 as SGHRS and CDR2 as YFSETQ. This CDR3 spans 15 amino acids. The CDR3 region has the DNA TGCGCCAGCAGCTTGGGGGGGGATCTTATCTACGAGCAGTACTTC. Protein sequence: CASSLGGDLIYEQYF.

The chain has TRBV28 and TRBJ2-5, with D possibly matching TRBD1 (6 bases). The CDR3 runs 14 residues. With 8 bases removed from V and 5 bases from J, the gap between germline ends came to 18 bases. CDR1 and CDR2 from the germline V gene are MDHEN and SYDVKM. CDR3 in amino acids: CASSGQGRWETQYF. The CDR3, as DNA: TGTGCCAGCTCGGGGCAGGGGCGGTGGGAGACCCAGTACTTC.

The chain recombines TRBV19 with TRBJ2-1; D ambiguous. CDR1 and CDR2 from the germline V gene are LNHDA and SQIVND (reference sequence). V dropped 3 bases and J dropped 4 bases, with 10 bases sitting between them. The CDR3 totals 14 residues. CDR3 nucleotide sequence: TGTGCCAGTAGTATCAACTTCCTATACAATGAGCAGTTCTTC. Amino acids: CASSINFLYNEQFF.

This clone was observed a handful of times. The chain carries TRBV30 and TRBJ2-2; 7 bases fit TRBD2. The ends lost 2 bases at V and 3 bases at J; junction bases unmatched: 9. Germline lookup yields CDR1 GTSNPN and CDR2 SVGIG (reference sequence). CDR3 length: 16 residues. CDR3 bases: TGTGCCTGGAGTCCCTCTCGACTAGCAGACACCGGGGAGCTGTTTTTT. It codes for CAWSPSRLADTGELFF.

CDR3 bases: TGTGCTAGTGGTTTGAGTAGCAGATACTACGAGCAGTACTTC. This translates into CASGLSSRYYEQYF. V is TRBV12-5 and J is TRBJ2-7; D unresolved. This CDR3 is 14 amino acids long. The germline V gene encodes CDR1 LGHNT and CDR2 FRNRAP. With 2 bases removed from V and 3 bases from J, the gap between germline ends came to 11 bases.

This chain links TRBV19 with TRBJ2-3; D gene ambiguous. CDR1 and CDR2 (germline): LNHDA, SQIVND (reference sequence). Trimming shortened V by 1 base and J by 0 bases, and 8 bases separated the two germline ends. There are 15 residues in the CDR3. The CDR3 DNA reads as TGTGCCAGTAGTATAGGACTGGATAGCACAGATACGCAGTATTTT. Its translation: CASSIGLDSTDTQYF.

In this sample, this clone turned up once. The chain links TRBV5-1 to TRBJ1-1, with 7 positions matching TRBD1. Trimming cost V 0 bases and J 3 bases; bases outside gene matches: 2. The germline gives CDR1 SGHRS, CDR2 YFSETQ. The CDR3 is 14 residues long. The CDR3 protein is CASSLGDRYTEAFF. CDR3 DNA sequence: TGCGCCAGCAGCTTGGGGGACAGATACACTGAAGCTTTCTTT. The full variable domain, rest sourced from reference TRBV5-1 and TRBJ1-1, is KAGVTQTPRYLIKTRGQQVTLSCSPISGHRSVSWYQQTPGQGLQFLFEYFSETQRNKGNFPGRFSGRQFSNSRSEMNVSTLELGDSALYLCASSLGDRYTEAFFGQGTRLTVV.

The chain links TRBV7-3 to TRBJ1-1; maybe TRBD1 (5 bases). V dropped 1 base and J dropped 3 bases, with 12 bases sitting between them. Germline CDR1 and CDR2: SGHTA and FQGTGA. There are 15 residues in the CDR3. The CDR3 loop reads CASSLNVAGYTEAFF. The CDR3 DNA follows: TGTGCCAGCAGCTTAAATGTGGCAGGGTACACTGAAGCTTTCTTT.

CDR3 nucleotides: TGCGCCAGCAGCCGTAGACTAGCGGGGGATCAGGGAGAGACCCAGTACTTC. Translating it yields CASSRRLAGDQGETQYF. J is TRBJ2-5 and V is TRBV23-1; 12 positions match TRBD2. TRBV23-1 is an ORF for which the function is uncertain. The CDR3 runs 17 residues. The J segment lost 4 bases and the V segment lost 6 bases, leaving 12 bases of the junction unmatched.

V usage is TRBV7-9 and J usage is TRBJ1-1; 8 nucleotides align to TRBD1. V lost 2 bases to trimming and J lost 7 bases; unmatched junction nucleotides: 15. The CDR3 consists of 17 residues. Germline CDR1 is SEHNR and CDR2 is FQNEAQ (reference sequence). The CDR3 region has the DNA TGTGCCAGCAGCTTATACGGGACAGGAAGGGGTACCTTTGAAGCTTTCTTT. This sequence encodes CASSLYGTGRGTFEAFF.

V and J are TRBV6-1 and TRBJ2-2; 10 bases map to TRBD1. In germline, CDR1 is MNHNS, CDR2 SASEGT. The CDR3 is 18 residues long. With 3 bases clipped from V and 4 bases from J, the junction kept 11 bases outside the gene matches. DNA of the CDR3: TGTGCCAGCAGTGACGGACAGGGGGGCGCGGGAGTCACCGGGGAGCTGTTTTTT. Its protein is CASSDGQGGAGVTGELFF.

The V call is TRBV9, the J call TRBJ2-1; TRBD2 agrees at 7 bases. The germline gives CDR1 SGDLS, CDR2 YYNGEE. With V trimmed by 3 bases and J by 7 bases, 13 bases remained unmatched. This CDR3 comprises 16 residues. The CDR3 spells CASSESPGGKLNEQFF. CDR3 DNA: TGTGCCAGCAGCGAGAGCCCCGGGGGGAAATTAAATGAGCAGTTCTTC.

The genes are TRBV5-1 and TRBJ1-6; the D gene is possibly TRBD1 (6 bases). The CDR3 covers 16 residues. V was cut by 4 bases and J by 0 bases, with 11 bases left in between. The germline gives CDR1 SGHRS, CDR2 YFSETQ. Here the CDR3 DNA reads TGCGCCAGCAGCCAAGGGGGGGCCTCCTATAATTCACCCCTCCACTTT. Amino acids: CASSQGGASYNSPLHF.

The CDR3 sequence: CASSLGAGGTDTQYF. CDR3 nucleotide sequence: TGTGCCAGCAGCTTAGGGGCGGGGGGCACAGATACGCAGTATTTT. The chain employs TRBV7-2 and TRBJ2-3, with 7 positions matching TRBD2. The CDR3 contains 15 residues. Germline CDR1 is SGHTA and CDR2 is FQGNSA. With 1 base clipped from V and 1 base from J, the junction kept 2 bases outside the gene matches.

The chain employs TRBV10-3 and TRBJ2-5, with TRBD1 matching 10 bases. The CDR3 is 14 residues long. Per germline, CDR1 ENHRY and CDR2 SYGVKD. V dropped 9 bases and J dropped 4; count of bases not matched to a gene: 8. The CDR3 sequence is CAIGQGGLGETQYF. DNA for the CDR3: TGTGCCATAGGACAGGGGGGGCTCGGAGAGACCCAGTACTTC.

This clone has a handful of counts. This chain connects TRBV7-6 to TRBJ1-6; D might be TRBD1 (6 bases). V was shortened by 1 base and J by 6 bases, with 7 bases between the two germline ends. The germline gives CDR1 SGHVS, CDR2 FNYEAQ. The CDR3 length is 14 residues. Written as DNA, the CDR3 is TGTGCCAGCAGCTTAGAACAGGGTAATTCACCCCTCCACTTT. Its translation: CASSLEQGNSPLHF.

This chain joins TRBV7-8 and TRBJ2-2; perhaps TRBD2 as D (5 bases). The CDR3 extends over 13 amino acids. Germline lookup yields CDR1 SGHVS and CDR2 FQNEAQ. V dropped 5 bases and J dropped 6 bases, with 10 bases sitting between them. Here the CDR3 DNA reads TGTGCCAGCAGCCGGGCCGGGGCCGGGGAGCTGTTTTTT. Encoded protein: CASSRAGAGELFF. The whole variable domain, filled in from reference TRBV7-8 and TRBJ2-2, reads GAGVSQSPRYKVAKRGQDVALRCDPISGHVSLFWYQQALGQGPEFLTYFQNEAQLDKSGLPSDRFFAERPEGSVSTLKIQRTQQEDSAVYLCASSRAGAGELFFGEGSRLTVL.